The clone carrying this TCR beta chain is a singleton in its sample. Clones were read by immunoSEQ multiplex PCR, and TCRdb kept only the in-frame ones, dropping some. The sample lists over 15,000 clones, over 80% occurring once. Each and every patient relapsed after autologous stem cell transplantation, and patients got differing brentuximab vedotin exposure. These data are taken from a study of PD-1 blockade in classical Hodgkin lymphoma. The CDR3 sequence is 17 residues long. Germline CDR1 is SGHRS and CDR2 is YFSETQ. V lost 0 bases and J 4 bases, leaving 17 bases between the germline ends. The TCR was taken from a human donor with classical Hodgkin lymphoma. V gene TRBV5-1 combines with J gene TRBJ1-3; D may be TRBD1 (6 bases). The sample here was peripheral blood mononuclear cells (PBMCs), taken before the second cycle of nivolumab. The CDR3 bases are TGCGCCAGCAGCTTGGCCCCCACAGGGTTCGGGGGAAACACCATATATTTT. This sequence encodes CASSLAPTGFGGNTIYF.